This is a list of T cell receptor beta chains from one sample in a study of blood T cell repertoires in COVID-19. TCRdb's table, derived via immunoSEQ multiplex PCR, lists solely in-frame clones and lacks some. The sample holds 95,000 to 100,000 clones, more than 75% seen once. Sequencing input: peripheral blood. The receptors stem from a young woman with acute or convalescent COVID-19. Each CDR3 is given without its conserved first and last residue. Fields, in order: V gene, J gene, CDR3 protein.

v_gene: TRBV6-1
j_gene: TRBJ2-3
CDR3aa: ASSGRRGAGTDTQY

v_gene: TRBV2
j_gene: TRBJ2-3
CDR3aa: ASSEATRREGADTQY

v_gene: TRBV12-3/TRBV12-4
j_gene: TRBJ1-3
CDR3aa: ASRASGGNTIY

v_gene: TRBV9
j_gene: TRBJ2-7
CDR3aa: ASSVGLAGSAYEQY

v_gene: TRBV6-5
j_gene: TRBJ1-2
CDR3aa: ASRPTQGANGYT

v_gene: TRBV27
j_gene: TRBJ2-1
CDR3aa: ASSPTSGGNEQF

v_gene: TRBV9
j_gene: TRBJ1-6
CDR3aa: ASSVDSPYNSPLH

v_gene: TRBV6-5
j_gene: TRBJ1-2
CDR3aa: ASSRTENYGYT

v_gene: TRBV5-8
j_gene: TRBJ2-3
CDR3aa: ASSLAGTGGDTQY

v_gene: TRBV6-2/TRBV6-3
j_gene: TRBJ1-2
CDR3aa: ASSYSLEGYGYT

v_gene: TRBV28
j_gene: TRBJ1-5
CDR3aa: ASSSRDRGFYSNQPQH

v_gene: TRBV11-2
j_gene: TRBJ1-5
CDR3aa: ASSGGLDYQPQH

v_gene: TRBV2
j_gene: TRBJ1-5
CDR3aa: ASSNQGEPQH

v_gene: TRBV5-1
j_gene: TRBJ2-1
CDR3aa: ASRGGSSYNEQF

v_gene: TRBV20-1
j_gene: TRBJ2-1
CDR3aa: SAHSYNEQF

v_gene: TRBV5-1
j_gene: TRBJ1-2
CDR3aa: ASSLGTGANYGYT

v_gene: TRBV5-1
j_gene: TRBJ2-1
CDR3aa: ASSQSGGAVGNEQF

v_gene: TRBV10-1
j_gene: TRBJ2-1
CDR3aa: ASSRFTVGEQF

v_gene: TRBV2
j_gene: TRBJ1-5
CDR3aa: ASSVIGGSNQPQH

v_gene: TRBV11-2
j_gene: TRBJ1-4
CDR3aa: ASSQIYGAIGEKLF

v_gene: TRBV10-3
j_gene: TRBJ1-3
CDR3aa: AISGRQGASGNTIY

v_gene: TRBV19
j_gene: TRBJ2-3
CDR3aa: ASSIPGIRNTDTQY

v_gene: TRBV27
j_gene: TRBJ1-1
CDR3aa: ASWRAGTEAF

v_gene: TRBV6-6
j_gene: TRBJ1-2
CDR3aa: ASRQGEVDGYT

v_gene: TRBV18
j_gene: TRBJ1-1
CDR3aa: ASSPGQAVDTEAF

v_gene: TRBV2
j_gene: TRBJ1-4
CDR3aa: ASQRGSTNEKLF

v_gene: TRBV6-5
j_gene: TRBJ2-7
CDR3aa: ASSLYWDGAGEQY

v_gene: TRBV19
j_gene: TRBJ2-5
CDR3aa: ASSRTGGETQY

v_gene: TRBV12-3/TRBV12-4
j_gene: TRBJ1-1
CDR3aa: ASSFGEGTEAF

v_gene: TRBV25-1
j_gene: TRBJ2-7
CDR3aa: ASSPYEAPHEQY

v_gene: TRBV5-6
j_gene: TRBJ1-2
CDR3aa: ASSSYRVTGYT

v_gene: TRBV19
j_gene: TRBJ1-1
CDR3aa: ASSMRRDRATAEAF

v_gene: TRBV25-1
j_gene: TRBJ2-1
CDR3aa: ASSESWASGGKQF

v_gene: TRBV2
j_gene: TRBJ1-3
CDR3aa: ASEASGTGNTIY

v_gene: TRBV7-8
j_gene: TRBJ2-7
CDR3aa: ASSLPGTSFSYEQY

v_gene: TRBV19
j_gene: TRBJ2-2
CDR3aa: ASSIAGGSGELF

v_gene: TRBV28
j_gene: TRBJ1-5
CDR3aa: ASSLFRIRTGSPNQPQH

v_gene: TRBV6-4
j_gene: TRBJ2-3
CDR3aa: ASMVAGGRDTQY